A selection of T cell receptor beta chains follows, all from one sample in a study of blood T cell repertoires in COVID-19. Libraries were prepared by immunoSEQ multiplex PCR; TCRdb keeps only in-frame clonotypes and omits some of them. This table holds about 230,000 clones, approximately 83% found once. Sequenced material: peripheral blood. The receptors shown here come from a woman aged 45-65 years with acute or convalescent COVID-19. Each CDR3 is given with its conserved first and last residue. D genes are given only for firm matches. Clone size is stated in some rows and not others, as once, few, many or a class when expanded.

J | size | V | D | DNA | CDR3
TRBJ2-1 | - | TRBV4-1 | TRBD2 | TGCGCCAGCAGCCCGACCGGGACTAGCTCCTACAATGAGCAGTTCTTC | CASSPTGTSSYNEQFF
TRBJ2-2 | - | TRBV12-3/TRBV12-4 | - | TGTGCCAGCGTACTCAGGGGCACCGGGGAGCTGTTTTTT | CASVLRGTGELFF
TRBJ1-2 | - | TRBV28 | TRBD1 | TGTGCCAGCGACGACAGGGTCAACTATGGCTACACCTTC | CASDDRVNYGYTF
TRBJ1-5 | few | TRBV7-2 | - | TGTGCCAGCAGCTTATACAGGTCAACGAGCAATCAGCCCCAGCATTTT | CASSLYRSTSNQPQHF
TRBJ1-1 | - | TRBV5-4 | TRBD1 | TGTGCCAGCAGCTTGGTGGGACAGGGTTATACTGAAGCTTTCTTT | CASSLVGQGYTEAFF
TRBJ1-6 | few | TRBV7-9 | - | TGTGCCAGCAGCTTAGGGACAGCTGATTCACCCCTCCACTTT | CASSLGTADSPLHF
TRBJ1-5 | - | TRBV12-3/TRBV12-4 | TRBD1 | TGTGCCAGCAGCGGGGACAGGACACAGCCCCAGCATTTT | CASSGDRTQPQHF
TRBJ1-2 | - | TRBV6-5 | TRBD1 | TGTGCCAGCAGTTACTCGGGGACAGTTGGCTACACCTTC | CASSYSGTVGYTF
TRBJ2-7 | - | TRBV10-2 | TRBD1 | TGCGCCAGCATGTTCGCTTGGACAGGGGCGGTCGAGCAGTACTTC | CASMFAWTGAVEQYF
TRBJ2-1 | - | TRBV6-5 | - | TGTGCCAGCACGGTCTCGGCGGACAATCAGCAGTTCTTC | CASTVSADNQQFF
TRBJ2-7 | - | TRBV9 | - | TGTGCCAGCAGCGTATCAGGGGAAGGGGACGAGCAGTACTTC | CASSVSGEGDEQYF
TRBJ1-5 | - | TRBV2 | - | TGTGCCAGCAGCCTGAGCTTCAATCAGCCCCAGCATTTT | CASSLSFNQPQHF
TRBJ1-1 | - | TRBV11-2 | - | TGTGCCAGCAGCTTGTCGGGGGTGCAAGCTTTCTTT | CASSLSGVQAFF
TRBJ1-2 | - | TRBV9 | TRBD1 | TGTGCCAGCAGCGTAGAAGGGACAGGGTTTGATTATGGCTACACCTTC | CASSVEGTGFDYGYTF
TRBJ1-2 | - | TRBV6-6 | - | TGTGCCAGCAGACTGAACGAACTCTATGGCTACACCTTC | CASRLNELYGYTF
TRBJ1-2 | - | TRBV6-2/TRBV6-3 | TRBD1 | TGTGCCAGCTGCCTGGACGCAGGGGGTGGTGGCTACACCTTC | CASCLDAGGGGYTF
TRBJ1-2 | - | TRBV24-1 | - | TGTGCCACCAGTGATTACGGCGCAGGGGAAGGTGGCTACACCTTC | CATSDYGAGEGGYTF
TRBJ2-3 | few | TRBV5-4 | TRBD2 | TGTGCCAGCAGGATGGGGCGGGGGGGGACAGATACGCAGTATTTT | CASRMGRGGTDTQYF
TRBJ2-7 | - | TRBV19 | TRBD1 | TGTGCCAGTAGTACGGGACAGGGGGCGTTCGAGCAGTACTTC | CASSTGQGAFEQYF
TRBJ2-1 | - | TRBV27 | - | TGTGCCAGCAGTTCCCCGTTGAGCTCCTACAATGAGCAGTTCTTC | CASSSPLSSYNEQFF
TRBJ2-3 | - | TRBV24-1 | - | TGTGCCACCAGTGCCAAGGGGCAGATCACAGATACGCAGTATTTT | CATSAKGQITDTQYF
TRBJ2-1 | - | TRBV3-1/TRBV3-2 | TRBD1 | TGTGCCAGCAGCGCCGGACAGGGGGCCGTTAATGAGCAGTTCTTC | CASSAGQGAVNEQFF
TRBJ1-4 | - | TRBV18 | - | TGTGCCAGCTCACCGGGGCAGACAGGCTACAATGAAAAACTGTTTTTT | CASSPGQTGYNEKLFF
TRBJ2-4 | few | TRBV27 | TRBD1 | TGTGCCAGCAGTTCCACTCCCGGGACAGATAACATAGCCAAAAACATTCAGTACTTC | CASSSTPGTDNIAKNIQYF
TRBJ1-1 | - | TRBV9 | TRBD1 | TGTGCCAGCAGCGCGGACAGGGTGAACACTGAAGCTTTCTTT | CASSADRVNTEAFF
TRBJ1-1 | - | TRBV7-9 | - | TGTGCCAGCAGCTTACAGGACAGCCAAGCTTTCTTT | CASSLQDSQAFF
TRBJ2-1 | - | TRBV7-9 | TRBD2 | TGTGCCAGCAGCTCTGTCTGGGATACTAGCGGGGGGTTTAATGAGCAGTTCTTC | CASSSVWDTSGGFNEQFF
TRBJ1-2 | - | TRBV6-6 | TRBD1 | TGTGCCAGCAGCCAAGACAGGGTCTATGGCTACACCTTC | CASSQDRVYGYTF
TRBJ1-4 | - | TRBV3-1/TRBV3-2 | - | TGTGCCAGCAGCCAAGGGGGAGGGTTTCCCCAACTGTTTTTT | CASSQGGGFPQLFF
TRBJ2-3 | - | TRBV24-1 | - | TGTGCCACCAGTGACAGTATGATTGATACGCAGTATTTT | CATSDSMIDTQYF
TRBJ2-1 | - | TRBV29-1 | - | TGCAGCGTTGAAGATCATATAGATGAGCAGTTCTTC | CSVEDHIDEQFF
TRBJ2-2 | - | TRBV19 | - | TGTGCCAGTAGTATCGACAGAAACACCGGGGAGCTGTTTTTT | CASSIDRNTGELFF
TRBJ2-3 | - | TRBV2 | TRBD2 | TGTGCCAGCACCCAAAGCGGGGGGCTGGCAGATACGCAGTATTTT | CASTQSGGLADTQYF
TRBJ2-3 | - | TRBV28 | - | TGTGCCGGCTCGGAAGCGAGGAGGGCAGATACGCAGTATTTT | CAGSEARRADTQYF
TRBJ1-5 | - | TRBV28 | - | TGTGCCAGCAGTATTACCTATAGCAATCAGCCCCAGCATTTT | CASSITYSNQPQHF